This section outlines one T cell receptor beta chain sequence together with its context. This sample stems from a study of metastatic and nonmetastatic thyroid tumors. Patients underwent thyroid surgery, and none had received any treatment before it. TCRdb reanalyzed the PCR reads via MiXCR. The sample includes about 38,000 clones, approximately 51% of them seen just once. Trimming took 8 bases from V and 1 from J, leaving 12 bases between them. This CDR3 comprises 15 residues. Germline values: CDR1 MDHEN, CDR2 SYDVKM. The receptor comes from a male donor with papillary thyroid cancer or a benign thyroid nodule (not recorded which). Some clones in this sample may be carry-over from other donors' samples. This rearrangement joins TRBV28 to TRBJ1-6; no firm D call. Sequencing input: tumor tissue. The CDR3 coding sequence is TGTGCCAGCGGGAAGGCGGGGTCCTATAATTCACCCCTCCACTTT. Encoded protein: CASGKAGSYNSPLHF.